This TCR beta chain was identified during a study of blood T cell repertoires in COVID-19 (dated by TCRdb to between 2020 and 2021). Regarding the study in general: The collaborator samples originated in the United States, Italy and Spain and spanned the acute and convalescent phases of COVID-19. The material from the prospective study consisted of cDNA or gDNA derived from T cells, B-cell-depleted T cells, or PBMCs. The dataset comprised deeply sampled blood TCRbeta repertoires from subjects exposed to, actively infected with, or recovered from COVID-19. The repertoires were released in a freely available public database meant as a resource for research on the immune response to SARS-CoV-2. Samples were obtained from the ongoing ImmuneRACE study (first 160 participants) and from some 1,300 subjects provided by 6 global collaborators. The sample metadata nearly always contained a de-identified subject ID, COVID-19 status, age in years and sex. HLA class I and class II types, where available, came from metadata supplied by the sample provider rather than from assay-based typing. The paper's findings and limits, for the study overall: The quantity of clinical and demographic metadata differed by source and by participant and was supplied without curation.

TCRbeta CDR3 regions were amplified from genomic DNA by means of the immunoSEQ Assay, a bias-controlled multiplex PCR. The paper's data handling went like this. Within the assay, amplification of reference gene primers was used to estimate how many nucleated cells each sample contained. To quantify the absolute abundance of each unique TCRbeta CDR3 rearrangement, sequence reads were collapsed and filtered. For each sample, productive Simpson clonality was calculated by taking the square root of Simpson's diversity index across productive rearrangements. In its TCRdb copy, this immuneACCESS table keeps in-frame sequences only and misses some clones. Where compared with another copy, unresolved V genes explain less than half of these, and the others have no known cause. V and J calls plus clone size are reproduced from that table; the DNA served to infer D and trimming. A total of about 59,000 clones appear in this sample, around 80% of them only once. Clones ranked in the top ten supply roughly 3.7% of the sample.

This clone was counted only a few times. Its antigen is not yet known. Per-nucleotide qualities are absent, and no much larger clonotype sits a single base away. Each collaborating institution followed its own protocols to collect whole blood in K2EDTA tubes. For TCRbeta analysis, collaborators shipped samples in one of three forms: frozen whole blood, isolated PBMCs, or DNA extracted from either of those sample types. The TCR originated in a man aged 55 to 69 with acute or convalescent COVID-19. The sample was peripheral blood.

The sequenced DNA: TGTGCCAGCAGCCTGACCGCCCGGGGGGCTAATGAAAAACTGTTTTTT. Its protein product is CASSLTARGANEKLFF. The chain joins TRBV4-2 to TRBJ1-4; TRBD1 is perhaps the D gene, given 5 matching bases. Taken from cysteine to phenylalanine, the CDR3 has 16 residues. The kept DNA is CDR3 alone, 48 bases in frame from the first base. CDR1 and CDR2 are read off the germline V gene as LGHNA and YNFKEQ. The junction carries 15 bases between V and J, which are trimmed by 4 bases and 3 bases respectively.